This note documents a single T cell receptor (beta chain) sequence. Seattle patients were enrolled during active infection and followed longitudinally. The sample is drawn from a study of blood T cell repertoires in COVID-19. About the research overall: Researchers got acute and convalescent COVID-19 samples from the United States, Italy and Spain. Sample material is recorded as cDNA or gDNA derived from T cells, B-cell-depleted T cells, or PBMCs.

V was clipped by 8 bases and J by 4 bases; unmatched bases: 14. The CDR3 has 16 residues. Germline loops: CDR1 LNHDA, CDR2 SQIVND (reference sequence). Original data processing: It was from reference gene primer amplification that nucleated cell counts were estimated. The method was immunoSEQ multiplex PCR; TCRdb's version includes in-frame clones alone and lacks a portion of them. The V and J calls and clone size come from that table; D and trimming were worked out from the DNA. The sample has approximately 300,000 clones, about 93% seen once. This chain joins TRBV19 and TRBJ2-3; 8 bases are a match to TRBD2. The TCR originated in a woman in her twenties or thirties with COVID-19, enrolled during active disease. Sequencing input: peripheral blood. The CDR3 nucleotides are TGTGCCAGTCGAATGGGACTAGGTAATATTGCAGATACGCAGTATTTT. Protein: CASRMGLGNIADTQYF. Full variable domain (outside the CDR3, taken from reference TRBV19 and TRBJ2-3): DGGITQSPKYLFRKEGQNVTLSCEQNLNHDAMYWYRQDPGQGLRLIYYSQIVNDFQKGDIAEGYSVSREKKESFPLTVTSAQKNPTAFYLCASRMGLGNIADTQYFGPGTRLTVL.